Listed here are 23 T cell receptor beta chains from one sample, sequenced in a study of radiation and T cells in renal cell carcinoma. This sample's time point: baseline pretreatment blood. Treatment noted: 15 Gy SBRT to primary tumor, nephrectomy 4 weeks later. Method: immunoSEQ multiplex PCR; TCRdb's copy keeps in-frame clones and lacks some. The table has some 150,000 clones, less than 90% seen once. The sequenced sample was blood, obtained from a patient whose treatment included radiotherapy and nephrectomy. The source of these receptors is a woman aged 50 to 65 with renal cell carcinoma.

This clone has a handful of counts. This rearrangement joins TRBV15 to TRBJ2-1; perhaps TRBD1 as D (5 bases). The germline V and J ends were trimmed by 4 bases and 0 bases, with 10 bases remaining between them. CDR1 and CDR2 from the germline V gene are LNHNV and YYDKDF (reference sequence). The CDR3 spans 15 residues. CDR3 residues: CATSKDKSSYNEQFF. The CDR3 DNA reads TGTGCCACCAGCAAGGACAAGAGCTCCTACAATGAGCAGTTCTTC.

The CDR3 sequence: CAWSANRDRGPIYGYTF. CDR3 sequence (DNA): TGTGCCTGGAGTGCAAACCGGGACAGGGGGCCAATCTATGGCTACACCTTC. This sequence joins TRBV30 and TRBJ1-2; 12 bases agree with TRBD1. The ends lost 1 base at V and 4 bases at J; junction bases unmatched: 10. CDR1 and CDR2 from the germline V gene are GTSNPN and SVGIG (reference sequence). The CDR3 extends over 17 amino acids.

The V gene is TRBV29-1, the J gene TRBJ2-6, with 14 nucleotides matching TRBD2. CDR1 and CDR2 from the germline V gene are SQVTM and ANQGSEA. The trim removed 4 bases at V and 4 bases at J, leaving 3 bases unmatched. The CDR3 is 16 residues long. The CDR3 sequence is CSVAGLAGAGANVLTF. The CDR3, as DNA: TGCAGCGTTGCGGGACTAGCGGGGGCGGGGGCCAACGTCCTGACTTTC.

This chain joins TRBV5-1 and TRBJ2-2, with 8 bases aligning to TRBD1. Trimming removed 7 bases from V and 6 bases from J; junction bases left unmatched: 11. CDR1 is SGHRS, CDR2 YFSETQ, per germline. The CDR3 consists of 15 residues. CDR3 amino acids: CASAPGQVRPGELFF. Here the CDR3 DNA reads TGCGCCAGCGCGCCGGGACAGGTCCGACCCGGGGAGCTGTTTTTT.

V usage is TRBV18 and J usage is TRBJ2-7; the match to TRBD1 covers 10 bases. J was trimmed by 2 bases and V by 8 bases; bases with no gene match: 3. CDR3 size: 13 residues. Per the germline V gene, CDR1 is KGHSH and CDR2 is LQKENI. CDR3 in DNA: TGTGCCAGCACGGACAGGGGGGCCTACGAGCAGTACTTC. Translating it yields CASTDRGAYEQYF.

This chain joins TRBV6-6 and TRBJ2-5; 7 bases match TRBD1. The CDR3 sequence is 14 residues long. The V and J ends lost 6 bases and 4 bases, in that order; junction bases with no gene match: 8. Germline CDR1 reads MNHNY; CDR2 reads SVGAGI (reference sequence). CDR3 protein: CASRPTGALETQYF. The CDR3, as DNA: TGTGCCAGCAGACCCACAGGGGCTTTAGAGACCCAGTACTTC.

The chain carries TRBV6-6 and TRBJ1-1; 7 nucleotides line up with TRBD1. This CDR3 has 12 residues. V shed 6 bases, J shed 7 bases, and the junction held 5 bases outside the gene matches. Germline V gives CDR1 MNHNY, CDR2 SVGAGI (reference sequence). The CDR3 loop reads CASSRTGLEAFF. CDR3 coding DNA: TGTGCCAGCAGCCGGACAGGTCTTGAAGCTTTCTTT.

The chain links TRBV18 to TRBJ1-1; TRBD1 matches at 8 bases. Trimming at V came to 5 bases and at J to 5 bases, leaving 13 bases not matched to a gene. CDR1 KGHSH and CDR2 LQKENI come from the germline V gene. The CDR3 runs 16 residues. In DNA form, the CDR3 reads TGTGCCAGCTCAACTATAGGACAGGGTTCGGGGACTGAAGCTTTCTTT. Translated: CASSTIGQGSGTEAFF.

V gene TRBV28 combines with J gene TRBJ2-2; D perhaps matches TRBD2 (6 bases). The CDR3 has 15 amino acids. Looked up from germline, CDR1 is MDHEN and CDR2 is SYDVKM. The V gene lost 2 bases and the J gene lost 2 bases, with 9 bases spanning the gap. In DNA, the CDR3 is TGTGCCAGCAGTTTACGGCGGGGTAACACCGGGGAGCTGTTTTTT. Translation: CASSLRRGNTGELFF.

V and J are TRBV29-1 and TRBJ2-1; 11 bases align to TRBD1. The V and J ends lost 0 bases and 4 bases, in that order; junction bases with no gene match: 11. Germline V gives CDR1 SQVTM, CDR2 ANQGSEA. This CDR3 is built from 18 residues. Here the CDR3 reads CSVEDPFAGQGGYNEQFF. The CDR3 nucleotides read TGCAGCGTTGAAGACCCCTTCGCGGGACAGGGGGGATACAATGAGCAGTTCTTC.

About this clone: Other DNA sequences in this sample translate to the same CDR3. The rearrangement joins TRBV7-2 to TRBJ1-5; 7 bases map to TRBD1. Per germline, CDR1 SGHTA and CDR2 FQGNSA. With V trimmed by 1 base and J by 7 bases, 7 bases remained unmatched. The CDR3 covers 15 residues. CDR3 sequence: CASSLDRGYRQPQHF. CDR3 bases: TGTGCCAGCAGCTTAGACAGGGGTTATAGGCAGCCCCAGCATTTT.

The chain is built from TRBV19 and TRBJ2-1, with 13 bases that match TRBD2. Germline V CDR1 and CDR2: LNHDA, SQIVND (reference sequence). The CDR3 has 17 residues. J lost 4 bases, V lost 5 bases, and 8 bases had no gene match. CDR3 in DNA: TGTGCCAGTAGTGTGGGACTAGCGGGAAAAGTTTACAATGAGCAGTTCTTC. Amino acids: CASSVGLAGKVYNEQFF.

The chain couples TRBV19 to TRBJ1-1; no definite D call. V lost 2 bases to trimming and J lost 0 bases, with 10 bases between them. Germline CDR1 and CDR2: LNHDA and SQIVND (reference sequence). The CDR3 runs 15 residues. The CDR3 nucleotides read TGTGCCAGTAGTATATCGGCCAGTATGAACACTGAAGCTTTCTTT. The encoded protein is CASSISASMNTEAFF.

This chain connects TRBV19 to TRBJ2-7, with 8 bases identical to TRBD2. V lost 5 bases and J lost 1; bases outside the gene matches: 4. CDR3 length equals 14 residues. Germline values: CDR1 LNHDA, CDR2 SQIVND (reference sequence). The CDR3 nucleotides read TGTGCCAGTAGTTTCGCGGGAGGATCCTACGAGCAGTACTTC. Encoded protein: CASSFAGGSYEQYF.

This chain uses TRBV6-6 with TRBJ2-2; 9 nucleotides line up with TRBD1. In germline, CDR1 is MNHNY, CDR2 SVGAGI (reference sequence). The CDR3 extends over 15 amino acids. V shed 6 bases, J shed 6 bases, and the junction held 8 bases outside the gene matches. CDR3 protein: CASREQGARAGELFF. The CDR3 DNA sequence: TGTGCCAGCAGAGAACAGGGGGCGCGGGCCGGGGAGCTGTTTTTT.

J is TRBJ2-2 and V is TRBV27; D is unclear. The length of the CDR3 is 16 residues. In germline, CDR1 is MNHEY, CDR2 SMNVEV (reference sequence). Trimming shortened V by 8 bases and J by 3 bases, and 19 bases separated the two germline ends. CDR3 DNA: TGTGCCAGCCGCGCGGATTGGGGAAGGGACACCGGGGAGCTGTTTTTT. Amino acid sequence: CASRADWGRDTGELFF.

The chain couples TRBV11-3 to TRBJ2-6; D gene uncertain. Germline V lookup: CDR1 SGHNT, CDR2 YENEEA. The CDR3 has 14 residues. V lost 2 bases and J lost 2, with 4 bases in between. The CDR3 protein is CASSLSPGANVLTF. The CDR3 nucleotides are TGTGCCAGCAGCTTAAGTCCTGGGGCCAACGTCCTGACTTTC.

The genes are TRBV28 and TRBJ1-2; D gene uncertain. The V end lost 6 bases, the J end lost 7 bases, and 9 bases lay between the germline ends. Germline CDR1 and CDR2: MDHEN and SYDVKM. CDR3 length: 11 residues. The CDR3 is CASRLEGGYTF. The CDR3 DNA reads TGTGCCAGCAGATTGGAGGGTGGCTACACCTTC.

CDR3 sequence reads: CASSPVGQNKNIQYF. For the CDR3, the DNA is TGTGCCAGCAGCCCGGTTGGGCAGAACAAAAACATTCAGTACTTC. This chain links TRBV6-5 with TRBJ2-4; D unresolved. The germline V gene encodes CDR1 MNHEY and CDR2 SVGAGI. The CDR3 contains 15 residues. Trimming took off 6 bases at V and 3 bases at J, with 15 bases between the two ends.

CDR3 in DNA: TGTGCCAGCAGCTCCGACAGCTCCTACGAGCAGTACTTC. Translation gives CASSSDSSYEQYF. This rearrangement joins TRBV7-2 to TRBJ2-7; D is possibly TRBD1 (5 bases). The V gene's germline CDR1 is SGHTA and CDR2 FQGNSA. The CDR3 has 13 residues. The V end lost 4 bases, the J end lost 0 bases, and 7 bases lay between the germline ends. Supplemented by reference TRBV7-2 and TRBJ2-7, the full variable domain reads GAGVSQSPSNKVTEKGKDVELRCDPISGHTALYWYRQSLGQGLEFLIYFQGNSAPDKSGLPSDRFSAERTGGSVSTLTIQRTQQEDSAVYLCASSSDSSYEQYFGPGTRLTVT.

The chain uses TRBV9 and TRBJ2-1; TRBD1 matches 8 bases. The V gene's germline CDR1 is SGDLS and CDR2 YYNGEE. The CDR3 covers 17 residues. V was pared by 2 bases and J by 6 bases, with 13 bases of the junction left unmatched. Written as DNA, the CDR3 is TGTGCCAGCAGCGTCAGGGGACAGGCGACTTTCTCCAATGAGCAGTTCTTC. Its translation: CASSVRGQATFSNEQFF. The full variable domain, with the rest looked up from reference TRBV9 and TRBJ2-1, is DSGVTQTPKHLITATGQRVTLRCSPRSGDLSVYWYQQSLDQGLQFLIQYYNGEERAKGNILERFSAQQFPDLHSELNLSSLELGDSALYFCASSVRGQATFSNEQFFGPGTRLTVL.

DNA of the CDR3: TGTGCCAGCAGCTTGGGGCCGGACACCTACGAGCAGTACTTC. Translation: CASSLGPDTYEQYF. J is TRBJ2-7 and V is TRBV5-4, with D perhaps TRBD1 (5 bases). In germline, CDR1 is SGHNT, CDR2 YYREEE (reference sequence). The V gene lost 0 bases and the J gene lost 2 bases, with 9 bases spanning the gap. This CDR3 region has 14 residues.

CDR3 sequence (DNA): TGTGCCAGCAGAAATCCAGGGGGTAATCAGCCCCAGCATTTT. It yields the protein CASRNPGGNQPQHF. The V call is TRBV28, the J call TRBJ1-5; 7 bases agree with TRBD1. CDR1 MDHEN and CDR2 SYDVKM come from the germline V gene. CDR3 length: 14 residues. V trimming: 6 bases; J trimming: 4 bases; junction bases outside the gene matches: 6.